This T cell receptor beta chain was obtained from a study of vaccination and CD4 T cells after COVID-19. V lost 5 bases and J lost 4, with 14 bases in between. Germline lookup yields CDR1 SGHTA and CDR2 FQGTGA. CDR3 length: 14 amino acids. Treatment noted: roughly 10-day PBMC culture with coronavirus spike peptide pools or control peptides (ViraFEST assay). Comments on this clonotype: Its matching antigen is unknown.

Oncomine TCR Beta short-read sequencing was applied to DNA from cultured CD4+ T cells. It was cultured CD4+ T cells from which genomic DNA was extracted. A single record per CDR3 protein comes from TCRdb applying MiXCR to the PCR reads. The sample has some 21,000 distinct CDR3 sequences; 45% to 50% are singletons. The rearrangement uses TRBV7-3 and TRBJ2-5, with D possibly being TRBD2 (5 bases). The sequence was collected from a human donor who had recovered from COVID-19. Material for sequencing was CD4+ T cells from blood, cultured in vitro. The CDR3 is CASSPTSLSETQYF. For the CDR3, the DNA is TGTGCCAGCAGCCCCACTAGTTTGTCAGAGACCCAGTACTTC.